The clone carrying this TCR beta chain was found a few times. This entry is derived from a study of blood T cell repertoires in COVID-19. Turning to the study itself: Both acute and convalescent COVID-19 samples were obtained from the United States, Italy and Spain. T cells, B-cell-depleted T cells, or PBMCs supplied cDNA or gDNA.

Per the study methods: Amplification with reference gene primers provided the estimates of nucleated cell counts. Profiled with immunoSEQ multiplex PCR; TCRdb holds only in-frame clones, not every one. V, J and clone size were drawn from that table, and D and trimming were deduced from the DNA. This table has more than 200,000 clones, just over 85% appearing once. V was pared by 4 bases and J by 7 bases, with 11 bases of the junction left unmatched. From germline, CDR1 is SQVTM and CDR2 ANQGSEA. This CDR3 has 15 amino acids. The specimen was peripheral blood. The sequence was collected from a man aged 50 or older with acute or convalescent COVID-19. This sequence joins TRBV29-1 and TRBJ2-4, with 9 bases lining up with TRBD1. This CDR3 reads CSVGGQGSLGNIQYF. The CDR3 DNA reads TGCAGCGTTGGGGGACAGGGATCTTTAGGCAACATTCAGTACTTC.